This TCR beta chain comes out of a study of T cell repertoires in cytomegalovirus infection. Whole-study context: Public TCR beta signatures marked donors with CMV infection and the matching HLA. Study conclusions and caveats: Cumulative public TCR beta family frequency identified carriers of CMV plus the relevant HLA.

Between the trimmed V and J ends, which lost 5 bases and 5 bases, there was a span of 12 bases. CDR1 DFQATT and CDR2 SNEGSKA come from the germline V gene (reference sequence). The CDR3 contains 13 residues. Regarding this clonotype: Its matching antigen is unknown.

Via MiXCR, TCRdb re-called the reads, giving one row per CDR3 protein. Of about 300,000 distinct CDR3 sequences in the sample, about a tenth were seen once. The sequence was obtained from a human donor in good health (CMV status not recorded). Some clones in this sample may be carry-over from other donors' samples. Sequencing input: PBMCs. The chain uses TRBV20-1 and TRBJ2-2; D may be TRBD1 (6 bases). The CDR3 coding sequence is TGCAGTGCTGATCCCAGGGGAACCGGGGAGCTGTTTTTT. Translated: CSADPRGTGELFF.